Following are 25 T cell receptor beta chains from one sample sequenced in a study of tumor and adjacent non-tumor tissue in lung cancer. The template was RNA from unsorted bulk tissue. A modified ARM-PCR protocol with three rounds of nested PCR amplified TCRbeta. TCRdb reanalysed the multiplex PCR reads using MiXCR and keeps one entry per CDR3 protein. The sample contains roughly 150,000 distinct CDR3 sequences, around two thirds of which appear only once. The sample consisted of lung tumor tissue. The receptors come from a man aged 60 to 75 with small cell lung cancer.

V gene TRBV29-1 combines with J gene TRBJ1-3; D not certain. The CDR3 sequence is 13 residues long. The germline CDR1 and CDR2 sequences are SQVTM and ANQGSEA. As DNA, the CDR3 is TGCAACGCCGTGACTTACTCTGGAAACACCATATATTTT. Translating it yields CNAVTYSGNTIYF.

Comment on this clonotype: Its ends do not fully match the called genes, so a read error is possible. The gene calls are TRBV6-1 and TRBJ2-5; the match to TRBD2 covers 14 bases. Germline V gene data show CDR1 as MNHNS and CDR2 as SASEGT. This CDR3 contains 17 residues. CDR3 sequence: CGSSVRLPGLAGEIQYF. Written as DNA, the CDR3 is TGTGGCAGCAGTGTCCGGTTACCGGGACTAGCGGGAGAGATCCAGTACTTC.

The chain employs TRBV6-6 and TRBJ2-7; 11 bases agree with TRBD2. The CDR3 is made up of 18 amino acids. CDR1 is MNHNY, CDR2 SVGAGI, per germline (reference sequence). CDR3 amino acids: CASSYSMPGTSGFYEKYV. The CDR3, as DNA: TGTGCCAGCAGTTACTCGATGCCCGGGACTAGCGGATTCTACGAGAAGTACGTC.

This clonotype was observed at least ten times. The J gene is TRBJ2-5, the V gene TRBV6-5; 7 bases fit TRBD1. This CDR3 contains 13 residues. Germline V gene sequence: CDR1 MNHEY, CDR2 SVGAGI. J was trimmed by 5 bases and V by 6 bases; bases with no gene match: 6. The DNA of the CDR3 is TGTGCCAGCAGGAAGACAGGGTCGGAGACCCAGTACTTC. It encodes CASRKTGSETQYF.

On this clonotype itself: Given a much more abundant clone one base away, this may be a read error. The chain has TRBV20-1 and TRBJ2-3; D may be TRBD1 or TRBD2 (6 bases each). Germline V gene sequence: CDR1 DFQATT, CDR2 SNEGSKA (reference sequence). The CDR3 extends over 13 amino acids. Trimming pared 6 bases from V and 3 bases from J, leaving 13 bases between. The CDR3 DNA reads as TGCAGTGCCTCCGTAGGGGGGACAGATACGCAGTATTTT. It codes for CSASVGGTDTQYF.

The sample holds many counts of this clonotype. The genes are TRBV29-1 and TRBJ2-2; TRBD1 agrees at 9 bases. The CDR3 consists of 15 residues. The trim removed 7 bases at V and 3 bases at J, leaving 9 bases unmatched. Germline CDR1 reads SQVTM; CDR2 reads ANQGSEA. CDR3 coding DNA: TGCAGCGCCCAAACAGGGGGCTCGTACACCGGGGAGCTGTTTTTT. It codes for CSAQTGGSYTGELFF.

The V call is TRBV6-5, the J call TRBJ2-5; the D is unclear. The germline V gene has CDR1 MNHEY and CDR2 SVGAGI. Trimming left V 7 bases short and J 3 bases short, with 21 bases between. This CDR3 comprises 16 residues. Here the CDR3 DNA reads TGTGCCAGCAATAACCGGGCCTCCTTCACAAAAGAGACCCAGTACTTC. Protein sequence: CASNNRASFTKETQYF.

This clonotype has more than one count but fewer than ten. The CDR3, as DNA: TGTGCCAGCAGTGAAGTCGCGACAGACCAAGAGACCCAGTACTTC. Its protein product is CASSEVATDQETQYF. This chain connects TRBV6-1 to TRBJ2-5; possibly TRBD1 for D (5 bases). Germline V lookup: CDR1 MNHNS, CDR2 SASEGT. The CDR3 sequence is 15 residues long. V shed 1 base and J shed 0 bases, with 9 bases lying between them.

Concerning this clonotype itself: A read error may produce the germline difference seen at one junction end. V usage is TRBV20-1 and J usage is TRBJ2-1, with D possibly being TRBD2 (5 bases). The CDR3 spans 14 residues. Germline lookup yields CDR1 DFQATT and CDR2 SNEGSKA (reference sequence). CDR3 sequence (DNA): TGCAGTACTAGATCGGGGAGCGCCGACAATGATCAGTTCTTC. Its protein is CSTRSGSADNDQFF.

In its sample, this clonotype was seen once. A much larger clone is a single base away; this may be a read error. The chain uses TRBV10-2 and TRBJ1-1, with a tentative D call TRBD1 (5 bases). Germline CDR1 and CDR2: WSHSY and SAAADI. This CDR3 comprises 15 residues. V lost 2 bases, J lost 6 bases, and 16 bases lay in between. CDR3 DNA: TGCGCCAGCAGTGAGAGTAGGGACCGGGGCGCTGAAGCTTTCTTT. It specifies CASSESRDRGAEAFF.

This rearrangement joins TRBV6-1 to TRBJ2-7; D is ambiguous. V was pared by 6 bases and J by 7 bases, with 13 bases between. The germline V gene encodes CDR1 MNHNS and CDR2 SASEGT. The CDR3 loop spans 12 amino acids. The CDR3 region is CASRDVAGEQYF. In nucleotides, the CDR3 is TGTGCCAGCAGGGATGTAGCCGGGGAGCAGTACTTC.

Worth noting for this clonotype: A junction boundary mismatches the germline segment, possibly from a read error. This chain links TRBV6-6 with TRBJ2-5; D uncertain. This CDR3 has 15 residues. Germline CDR1 and CDR2: MNHNY and SVGAGI (reference sequence). The CDR3 region has the DNA TGTGCCAACAGTCGCCCCGGACGAGCCCAAGAGACCCAGTACTTC. This encodes CANSRPGRAQETQYF.

Comments on this clonotype: Possible read error: a much larger clone is one base away. The J gene is TRBJ1-5, the V gene TRBV20-1; D ambiguous. The CDR3 has 13 residues. The germline V gene encodes CDR1 DFQATT and CDR2 SNEGSKA (reference sequence). The V end lost 1 base, the J end lost 6 bases, and 10 bases lay between the germline ends. The CDR3 DNA is TGCAGTGCTAGAGGGGGTAGCGGTCAGCCCCAGCATTTT. Amino acid sequence: CSARGGSGQPQHF.

Note on this clonotype: Given a much more abundant clone one base away, this may be a read error. The V and J genes are TRBV7-9 and TRBJ2-3, with D possibly called TRBD1 or TRBD2 (5 bases each). V lost 1 base, J lost 7 bases, and 15 bases lay in between. The CDR3 totals 15 residues. Germline loops: CDR1 SEHNR, CDR2 FQNEAQ (reference sequence). The DNA of the CDR3 is TGTGCCAGCAGCTTAGTCGGGACGCCAGGGAATACGCAGTATTTT. Translation: CASSLVGTPGNTQYF.

In the case of this clonotype: The junction departs from the called germline gene at one end, perhaps through a read error. The genes are TRBV11-3 and TRBJ2-1, with a tentative D call TRBD1 (7 bases). Germline CDR1 is SGHNT and CDR2 is YENEEA. This CDR3 contains 15 residues. The CDR3 here is CASSLQGTVYNVQFF. For the CDR3, the DNA is TGTGCTAGCAGCTTACAGGGGACTGTGTACAATGTGCAGTTCTTC.

This clonotype has at least ten counts. The rearrangement links TRBV6-6 to TRBJ2-1, with 9 positions matching TRBD1. After removal of 9 bases from V and 5 bases from J, the junction contained 5 bases not matched to a gene. CDR1 MNHNY and CDR2 SVGAGI come from the germline V gene (reference sequence). The CDR3 length is 13 residues. DNA of the CDR3: TGTGCCAGTTGGGACAGGGCGGACAATGAGCAGTTCTTC. Amino acid sequence: CASWDRADNEQFF.

A note on this clonotype: This may be a read error, as it is one base from a much larger clone. V is TRBV20-1 and J is TRBJ2-3, with 10 bases matching TRBD1. V shed 2 bases and J 1 base; nucleotides not matched to a gene: 6. CDR3 length: 16 amino acids. Germline CDR1 reads DFQATT; CDR2 reads SNEGSKA (reference sequence). CDR3 nucleotide sequence: TGCAGTGCTAGACACCCCGGGACAGGGGGCACAGATACGCAGTATTTT. It yields the protein CSARHPGTGGTDTQYF.

This clonotype occurred many times. J is TRBJ1-5 and V is TRBV12-3 or TRBV12-4; weak D call: TRBD1 (6 bases). CDR3 length equals 16 residues. V lost 3 bases and J 4 bases, leaving 16 bases between the germline ends. The CDR3 DNA sequence: TGTGCCAGCAGTTTCTTAGTCGGGACATTAAATCAGCCCCAGCATTTT. Translation: CASSFLVGTLNQPQHF.

This clonotype was detected ten times or more. The rearrangement links TRBV11-1 to TRBJ2-3; a weak D match, TRBD2 (6 bases). Germline V gene lookup returns CDR1 SGHAT and CDR2 FQDESV (reference sequence). V shed 5 bases and J shed 0 bases, with 9 bases lying between them. CDR3 length: 14 amino acids. Here the CDR3 reads CASSRGISTDTQYF. CDR3 sequence (DNA): TGTGCCAGCAGCCGGGGGATCAGCACAGATACGCAGTATTTT.

The chain combines TRBV29-1 with TRBJ1-5, with D tentatively TRBD1 (5 bases). The CDR3 length is 13 residues. Deletions cut 5 bases from V and 9 bases from J, with 17 bases between. Germline V gene lookup returns CDR1 SQVTM and CDR2 ANQGSEA. The CDR3 region has the DNA TGCAGCGTTATTGGGCAGGGAGGTCGGCCCCAGCATTTT. This encodes CSVIGQGGRPQHF.

This chain uses TRBV9 with TRBJ2-7; 8 bases line up with TRBD1. This CDR3 is built from 16 residues. Losses at the gene ends were 3 bases for V and 5 bases for J; bases not matched to a gene: 13. CDR1 and CDR2 from the germline V gene are SGDLS and YYNGEE. CDR3 in amino acids: CASSDHPGQDLHEQYV. CDR3 sequence (DNA): TGTGCCAGCAGCGATCACCCGGGACAGGATCTACACGAGCAGTACGTC.

V gene TRBV6-2 or TRBV6-3 combines with J gene TRBJ1-2; the D is unclear. Germline CDR1 and CDR2: MNHEY and SVGEGT. Between the trimmed V and J ends, which lost 8 bases and 3 bases, there was a span of 13 bases. The CDR3 is 13 residues long. CDR3 in amino acids: CASGLVRDYGYTF. In nucleotides, the CDR3 is TGTGCCAGCGGTTTGGTCCGGGACTATGGCTACACCTTC.

In its sample, this clonotype was seen once. One end of the junction fails to match germline, which may point to a read error. The chain combines TRBV7-9 with TRBJ1-1; perhaps TRBD1 as D (6 bases). Germline CDR1 and CDR2: SEHNR and FQNEAQ (reference sequence). CDR3 length: 15 amino acids. CDR3 region: CANSLGLQGESEAFF. The CDR3, as DNA: TGTGCCAACAGCTTGGGTTTACAGGGCGAATCGGAAGCTTTCTTT.

On this clonotype itself: This sequence may be a read error, since a much larger clone differs from it by one base. The rearrangement uses TRBV4-1 and TRBJ2-7; D remains ambiguous. This CDR3 has 13 residues. Per the germline V gene, CDR1 is MGHRA and CDR2 is YSYEKL. CDR3 residues: CASSPGRYYELYF. The CDR3 nucleotides read TGCGCCAGCAGCCCCGGACGGTACTACGAGCTGTACTTC.

The chain recombines TRBV18 with TRBJ1-1; no clear D gene. The CDR3 has 13 residues. V was clipped by 4 bases and J by 3 bases, with 9 bases between them. Germline CDR1 reads KGHSH; CDR2 reads LQKENI. CDR3 DNA: TGTGCCAGCTCACAGGGAGCGGACACTGAAGCTTTCTTT. Amino acid sequence: CASSQGADTEAFF.